This T cell receptor beta chain originates from a study of cytomegalovirus exposure and HLA in healthy donors. Study-wide points: There were three CMV-associated chains whose specificity for CMV antigens was confirmed in vitro. CMV serostatus was the sole immune exposure information available.

Points on this clone: The target antigen is unknown.

CDR1 and CDR2 (germline): LGHNT, FRNRAP. The CDR3 runs to 17 residues. The V gene end was trimmed by 3 bases and the J gene end by 7 bases; junction bases not matched to a gene: 8. Primers for the PCR totalled 60 Vbeta and 13 Jbeta. TCRdb's copy holds only in-frame clones and misses some; the assay was immunoSEQ multiplex PCR. The specimen's table records 160,000 or so clones. What was sequenced was PBMCs. The chain combines TRBV12-5 with TRBJ2-2, with 13 bases aligning to TRBD2. The sequence derives from a man younger than 40 in good health and CMV-seronegative. The CDR3 nucleotides are TGTGCTAGTGGTTTAGTACTAGCGGGAGGGCCAATCGGGGAGCTGTTTTTT. Amino acid sequence: CASGLVLAGGPIGELFF.